These 4 T cell receptor beta chains share one sample of origin, sequenced in a study of vaccination and CD4 T cells after COVID-19 (dated by TCRdb to between 2021 and 2024). Their antigens remain unidentified. The library was produced with PCR. The sequencing machine was an Illumina iSeq 100. At the Johns Hopkins FTIC core, DNA from the cultured CD4+ T cells underwent TCR sequencing with the Oncomine TCR Beta short-read assay. The QIAamp micro DNA kit was used to extract genomic DNA from the cultured CD4+ T cells. TCRdb itself trimmed the public reads at Q25 with fastp, ran MiXCR and retained productive beta chains. Rows merge per CDR3 protein into single entries with the most common DNA and genes. This sample holds approximately 10,000 distinct CDR3 sequences; 30% to 45% were observed only once. In total, the top ten clones hold 15% to 20% of the sample. The meaning of the sample's treatment or condition label: approximately 10-day PBMC culture with coronavirus spike peptide pools or control peptides (ViraFEST assay). CD4+ T cells from unexposed donors were collected before the COVID-19 pandemic (2011-2018).

Sequenced material: CD4+ T cells from blood, cultured in vitro. These receptors all stem from a human donor in good health.

The V gene is TRBV19, the J gene TRBJ1-2; D not resolved. V was clipped by 4 bases and J by 1 base, with 10 bases between them. This CDR3 contains 14 residues. From germline, CDR1 is LNHDA and CDR2 SQIVND (reference sequence). CDR3 sequence (DNA): TGTGCCAGTAGTACCGACCATTATAACTATGGCTACACCTTC. This sequence encodes CASSTDHYNYGYTF.

This chain links TRBV7-2 with TRBJ2-7, with D perhaps matching TRBD1 or TRBD2 (5 bases each). Germline CDR1 reads SGHTA; CDR2 reads FQGNSA. Trimming shortened V by 6 bases and J by 1 base, and 13 bases separated the two germline ends. The CDR3 sequence is 14 residues long. The CDR3 region has the DNA TGTGCCAGCAGGCCCGGGACGGATTCCTACGAGCAGTACTTC. This encodes CASRPGTDSYEQYF.

In this sample, this clonotype is medium-sized (0.01 to 0.1%). The V and J genes are TRBV20-1 and TRBJ1-1; D unresolved. CDR3 size: 13 residues. CDR1 and CDR2 (germline): DFQATT, SNEGSKA (reference sequence). V lost 4 bases, J lost 1 base, and 10 bases lay in between. In nucleotides, the CDR3 is TGCAGTGCTAACCGGAGTCCGAACACTGAAGCTTTCTTT. This gives the protein CSANRSPNTEAFF.

The V gene is TRBV27, the J gene TRBJ1-1, with D unclear. The CDR3 runs to 13 residues. The germline V and J ends were trimmed by 4 bases and 8 bases, with 14 bases remaining between them. From germline, CDR1 is MNHEY and CDR2 SMNVEV (reference sequence). This CDR3 is CASSSARLLEAFF. The CDR3 bases are TGTGCCAGCAGTTCTGCGAGGTTGTTGGAAGCTTTCTTT.